This is a list of T cell receptor beta chains from one sample in a study of cytomegalovirus exposure and HLA in healthy donors. Using immunoSEQ multiplex PCR, the repertoire was profiled, and TCRdb retains in-frame clones only, with some absent. The repertoire includes approximately 59,000 clones, 80% to 95% of them detected once, and about 5.4% sits in the top ten. Sequencing was performed on PBMCs. The receptors here all came from a man between 18 and 29 years old in good health and CMV-seropositive. Both conserved end residues are part of each CDR3. D genes are given only for firm matches. Size tells how often a clone was seen (once, few, many) or the class of an expanded clone, and some rows leave it out.

NA TRBD1 TRBJ2-2 TRBV28 TGTGCCATCCCTCACGGGACAGGGGGAAGTCTCGACACCGGGGAGCTGTTTTTT CAIPHGTGGSLDTGELFF
once TRBD1 TRBJ1-5 TRBV18 TGTGCCAGCTCACCTTCTTCAACCGGGACAGGGGCTCAGCCCCAGCATTTT CASSPSSTGTGAQPQHF
NA NA TRBJ2-4 TRBV27 TGTGCCAGCAGTTTATGGGCAGGTACGTCCGCGAACATTCAGTACTTC CASSLWAGTSANIQYF
NA NA TRBJ2-4 TRBV5-4 TGTGCCAGCAGCTTGGACAGGGACATTCAGTACTTC CASSLDRDIQYF
NA TRBD1 TRBJ1-5 TRBV10-3 TGTGCCACCGCCACCTGGTTACTTACAGGGGACGGGGGCAATCAGCCCCAGCATTTT CATATWLLTGDGGNQPQHF
once NA TRBJ2-1 TRBV4-1 TGCGCCAGCAGCTCGCCCGGGGGAATCTCCTACAATGAGCAGTTCTTC CASSSPGGISYNEQFF
NA TRBD1 TRBJ1-5 TRBV5-6 TGTGCCAGCAGCTTTGGACAGGGGGTGCCCCAGCATTTT CASSFGQGVPQHF
NA NA TRBJ2-5 TRBV5-1 TGCGCCAGCAGCTTGGGGTCGCTACAAGAGACCCAGTACTTC CASSLGSLQETQYF
NA TRBD1 TRBJ2-7 TRBV11-2 TGTGCCAGCAGCCGGACAGGGGAAGGCGAGCAGTACTTC CASSRTGEGEQYF
NA TRBD1 TRBJ1-4 TRBV7-6 TGTGCCAGCAGCTTGGGACAGATAAATGAAAAACTGTTTTTT CASSLGQINEKLFF
NA NA TRBJ1-2 TRBV7-9 TGTGCCAGCAGCTTAGCGCTACAGGAGTATGGCTACACCTTC CASSLALQEYGYTF
NA TRBD2 TRBJ2-7 TRBV27 TGTGCCAGCAGTGTAGGGACTAGCGGGTACGAGCAGTACTTC CASSVGTSGYEQYF
NA TRBD2 TRBJ2-3 TRBV7-2 TGTGCCAGCAGCCCGTCTCTTGCTAGCGGGAGGAAAACAGATACGCAGTATTTT CASSPSLASGRKTDTQYF
NA TRBD2 TRBJ2-2 TRBV5-6 TGTGCCAGCAGCTTGCCGGGACTAGCGGCGACGAACACCGGGGAGCTGTTTTTT CASSLPGLAATNTGELFF
NA NA TRBJ2-1 TRBV28 TGTGCCAGCAGAGAAGGACAGAGCTCCTACAATGAGCAGTTCTTC CASREGQSSYNEQFF
NA TRBD2 TRBJ2-1 TRBV27 TGTGCCAGCAGTTTGTTGTCTAGCGGGAGGAAGTACAATGAGCAGTTCTTC CASSLLSSGRKYNEQFF
NA NA TRBJ2-7 TRBV5-1 TGCGCCAGCAGCTCGTTGGACATCACTTACTACGAGCAGTACTTC CASSSLDITYYEQYF
NA NA TRBJ2-7 TRBV7-2 TGTGCCAGCAGCTTAGGTCAGGGGATCCCCTACGAGCAGTACTTC CASSLGQGIPYEQYF
NA TRBD1 TRBJ1-1 TRBV2 TGTGCCAGCAGTCGGGACAGTCTCTCCAGCTGGGATTTCTTT CASSRDSLSSWDFF
NA TRBD2 TRBJ2-3 TRBV4-1 TGCGCCAGCAGCCAAGTTGTGGCTAGCGGGAGCTGGACGCAGTATTTT CASSQVVASGSWTQYF
NA TRBD1 TRBJ1-4 TRBV28 TGTGCCAGCAGTTCTCCTGGGACAGGGGATGAAAAACTGTTTTTT CASSSPGTGDEKLFF
NA NA TRBJ2-5 TRBV25-1 TGTGCCAGCAGTGAAAAGCCACTCCAAGAGACCCAGTACTTC CASSEKPLQETQYF
NA NA TRBJ1-4 TRBV9 TGTGCCAGCAGCGTAGGCAATTCGGGAGAAAAACTGTTTTTT CASSVGNSGEKLFF
once NA TRBJ1-1 TRBV29-1 TGCAGCGTTGGAGGTCAAATGAACACTGAAGCTTTCTTT CSVGGQMNTEAFF
NA TRBD2 TRBJ2-2 TRBV11-2 TGTGCCAGCAGCCCCCGGGAGGTCTGGACCGGGGAGCTGTTTTTT CASSPREVWTGELFF
once TRBD2 TRBJ2-3 TRBV5-1 TGCGCCAGCAGCTTGGTGGCTAGCGGGATTGGGGGAGATACGCAGTATTTT CASSLVASGIGGDTQYF
NA TRBD1 TRBJ1-2 TRBV11-2 TGTGCCAGCAGCCCTGGGACAGGGGTTTATGGCTACACCTTC CASSPGTGVYGYTF
NA TRBD1 TRBJ1-4 TRBV27 TGTGCCAGCAGTTTAGGACAGGGAGGAAGCGAAAAACTGTTTTTT CASSLGQGGSEKLFF
NA NA TRBJ2-7 TRBV6-1 TGTGCCAGCACCCCCACGGCTTACAGCTCCTACGAGCAGTACTTC CASTPTAYSSYEQYF
NA NA TRBJ2-5 TRBV6-1 TGTGCCAGCAGTGAAGCAGTGGGGTTAGCGGAGACCCAGTACTTC CASSEAVGLAETQYF
once NA TRBJ2-2 TRBV7-3 TGTGCCAGCAGCCCCTGGGGGACAGCCTCGGCGGGGACCGGGGAGCTGTTTTTT CASSPWGTASAGTGELFF
once NA TRBJ1-5 TRBV28 TGTGCCAGCAGTTTCGCGACAGGTCGGAATCAGCCCCAGCATTTT CASSFATGRNQPQHF
NA TRBD1 TRBJ2-1 TRBV5-1 TGCGCCAGCAGCTTGGCGGGACAGAGGTACAATGAGCAGTTCTTC CASSLAGQRYNEQFF
NA NA TRBJ1-2 TRBV27 TGTGCCAGCAGTTTTGATGGGGCGGCTTATGGCTACACCTTC CASSFDGAAYGYTF
NA TRBD1 TRBJ1-5 TRBV7-2 TGTGCCAGCAGCCCCCAAACAGGGGATGACAATCAGCCCCAGCATTTT CASSPQTGDDNQPQHF
once TRBD2 TRBJ2-3 TRBV10-2 TGCGCCAGCATCGGACTAGCGGGAGGTCAACCCACAGATACGCAGTATTTT CASIGLAGGQPTDTQYF